This T cell receptor (beta chain) was captured in a study of T cell responses to AZD1222 COVID-19 vaccine. The ends were cut back, 1 base at V and 5 bases at J, with 8 bases in the middle. The CDR3 spans 13 residues. CDR1 is SEHNR and CDR2 is FQNEAQ in the germline V gene (reference sequence). Data came from immunoSEQ multiplex PCR; TCRdb stores just in-frame clones and leaves some out. The sample has under 150,000 clones, around 94% seen once. The TCR was taken from an adult in good health. Sequencing was performed on peripheral blood, taken on day 0 of AZD1222 vaccination. The gene calls are TRBV7-9 and TRBJ1-1, with a tentative D call TRBD1 (5 bases). The CDR3 DNA follows: TGTGCCAGCAGCTTAGTGGCAGGGACTGAAGCTTTCTTT. It encodes CASSLVAGTEAFF.